The clone carrying this TCR beta chain ranks as medium-sized. The CDR3 covers 15 residues. CDR1 is SGHVS and CDR2 is FQNEAQ in the germline V gene. Trimming took off 2 bases at V and 5 bases at J, with 16 bases between the two ends. This sample was taken from a study of long-term antiretroviral therapy in people with HIV. Survey-level resolution applied to immunoSEQ assay v3.0. TCRdb's table, derived via immunoSEQ multiplex PCR, lists solely in-frame clones and lacks some. The sample includes around 23,000 clones, around 81% of them seen just once. No fewer than two post-ART and no fewer than one pre-ART PBMC samples existed for each donor.

This material consisted of unsorted PBMCs, taken at the start of antiretroviral therapy, before treatment. The receptor comes from a woman aged 18-29 years with HIV. The chain recombines TRBV7-8 with TRBJ2-7; unclear D gene. This CDR3 is CASSLLDGSRDEQYF. The CDR3 DNA reads as TGTGCCAGCAGCTTATTAGACGGTTCCCGGGACGAGCAGTACTTC.